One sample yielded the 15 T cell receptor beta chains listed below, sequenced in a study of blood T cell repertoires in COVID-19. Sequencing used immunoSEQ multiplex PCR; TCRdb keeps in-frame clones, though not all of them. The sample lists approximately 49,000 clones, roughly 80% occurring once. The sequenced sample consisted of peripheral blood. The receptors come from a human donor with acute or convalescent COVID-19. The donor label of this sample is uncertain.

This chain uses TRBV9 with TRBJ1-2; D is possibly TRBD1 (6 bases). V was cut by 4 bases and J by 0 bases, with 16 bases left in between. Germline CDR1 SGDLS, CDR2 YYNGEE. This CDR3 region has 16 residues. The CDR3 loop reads CASSTSREGANYGYTF. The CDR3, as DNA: TGTGCCAGCAGCACCAGTAGGGAGGGGGCTAACTATGGCTACACCTTC. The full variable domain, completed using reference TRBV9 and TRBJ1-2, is DSGVTQTPKHLITATGQRVTLRCSPRSGDLSVYWYQQSLDQGLQFLIQYYNGEERAKGNILERFSAQQFPDLHSELNLSSLELGDSALYFCASSTSREGANYGYTFGSGTRLTVV.

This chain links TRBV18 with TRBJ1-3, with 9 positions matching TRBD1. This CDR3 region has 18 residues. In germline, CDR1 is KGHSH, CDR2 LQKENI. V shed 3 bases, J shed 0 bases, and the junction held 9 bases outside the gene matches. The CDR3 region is CASSPPGQGFSSGNTIYF. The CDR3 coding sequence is TGTGCCAGCTCACCCCCGGGACAGGGATTTAGCTCTGGAAACACCATATATTTT.

The CDR3 DNA reads as TGCGCCAGCAGTCAACCGGGACAGGGGAACACTGAAGCTTTCTTT. This codes for CASSQPGQGNTEAFF. V gene TRBV23-1 combines with J gene TRBJ1-1; 9 nucleotides match TRBD1. TRBV23-1 is classed as an ORF, of uncertain function. This CDR3 contains 15 residues. The trim removed 2 bases at V and 1 base at J, leaving 2 bases unmatched.

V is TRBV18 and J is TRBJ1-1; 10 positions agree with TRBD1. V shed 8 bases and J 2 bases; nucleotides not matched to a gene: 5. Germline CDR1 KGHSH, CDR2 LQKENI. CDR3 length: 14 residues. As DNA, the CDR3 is TGTGCCAGCCCCTGGGACAGGGGAAACACTGAAGCTTTCTTT. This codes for CASPWDRGNTEAFF.

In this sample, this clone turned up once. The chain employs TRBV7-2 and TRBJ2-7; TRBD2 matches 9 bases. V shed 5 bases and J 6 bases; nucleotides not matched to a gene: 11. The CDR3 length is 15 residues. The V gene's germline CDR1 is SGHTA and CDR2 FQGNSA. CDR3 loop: CASSPAPGLASEQYF. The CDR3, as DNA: TGTGCCAGCAGCCCCGCCCCGGGACTAGCATCCGAGCAGTACTTC. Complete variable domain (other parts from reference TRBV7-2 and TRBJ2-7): GAGVSQSPSNKVTEKGKDVELRCDPISGHTALYWYRQSLGQGLEFLIYFQGNSAPDKSGLPSDRFSAERTGGSVSTLTIQRTQQEDSAVYLCASSPAPGLASEQYFGPGTRLTVT.

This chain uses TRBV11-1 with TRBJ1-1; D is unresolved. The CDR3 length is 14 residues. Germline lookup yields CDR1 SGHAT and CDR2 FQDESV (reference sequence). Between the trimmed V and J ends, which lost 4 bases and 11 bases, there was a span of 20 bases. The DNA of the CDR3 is TGTGCCAGCAGCTCTTTCCTGGGCAGCCATTATGCTTTCTTT. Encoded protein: CASSSFLGSHYAFF.

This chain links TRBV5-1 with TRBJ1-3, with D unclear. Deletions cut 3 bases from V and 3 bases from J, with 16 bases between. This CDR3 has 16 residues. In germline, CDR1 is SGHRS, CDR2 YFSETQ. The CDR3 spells CASSSSVVSDGNTIYF. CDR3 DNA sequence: TGCGCCAGCAGCTCTAGCGTGGTGTCGGATGGAAACACCATATATTTT.

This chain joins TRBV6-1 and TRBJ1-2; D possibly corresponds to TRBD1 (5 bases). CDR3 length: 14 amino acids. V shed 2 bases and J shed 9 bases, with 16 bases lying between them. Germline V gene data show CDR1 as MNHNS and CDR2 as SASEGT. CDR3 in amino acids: CASSERGWDFRYTF. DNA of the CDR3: TGTGCCAGCAGTGAACGTGGGTGGGACTTCCGCTACACCTTC.

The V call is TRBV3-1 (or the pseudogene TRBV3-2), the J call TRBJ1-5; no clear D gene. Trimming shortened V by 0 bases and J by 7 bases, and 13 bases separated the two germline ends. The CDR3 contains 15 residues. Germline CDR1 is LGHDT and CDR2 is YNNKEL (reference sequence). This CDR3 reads CASSQEGFHLQPQHF. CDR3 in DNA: TGTGCCAGCAGCCAAGAGGGCTTTCATCTGCAGCCCCAGCATTTT.

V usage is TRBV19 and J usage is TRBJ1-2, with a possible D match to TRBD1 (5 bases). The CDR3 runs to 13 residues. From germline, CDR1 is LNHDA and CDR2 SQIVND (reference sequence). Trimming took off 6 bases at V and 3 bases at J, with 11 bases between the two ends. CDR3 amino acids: CASSTTGYYGYTF. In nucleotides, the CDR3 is TGTGCCAGTAGCACCACAGGTTACTATGGCTACACCTTC.

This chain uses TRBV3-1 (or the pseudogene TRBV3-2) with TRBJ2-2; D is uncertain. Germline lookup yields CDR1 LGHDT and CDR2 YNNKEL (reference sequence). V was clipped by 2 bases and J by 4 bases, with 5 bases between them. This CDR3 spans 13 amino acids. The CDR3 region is CASSQTVTGELFF. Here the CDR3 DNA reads TGTGCCAGCAGCCAAACGGTCACCGGGGAGCTGTTTTTT.

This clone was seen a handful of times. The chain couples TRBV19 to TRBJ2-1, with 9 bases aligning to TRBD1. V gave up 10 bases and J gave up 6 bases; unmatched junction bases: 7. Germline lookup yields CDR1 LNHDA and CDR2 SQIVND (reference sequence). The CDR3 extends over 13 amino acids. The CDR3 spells CATRTGVFNEQFF. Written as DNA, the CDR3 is TGTGCCACCAGGACAGGGGTCTTCAATGAGCAGTTCTTC. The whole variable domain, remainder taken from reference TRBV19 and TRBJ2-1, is DGGITQSPKYLFRKEGQNVTLSCEQNLNHDAMYWYRQDPGQGLRLIYYSQIVNDFQKGDIAEGYSVSREKKESFPLTVTSAQKNPTAFYLCATRTGVFNEQFFGPGTRLTVL.

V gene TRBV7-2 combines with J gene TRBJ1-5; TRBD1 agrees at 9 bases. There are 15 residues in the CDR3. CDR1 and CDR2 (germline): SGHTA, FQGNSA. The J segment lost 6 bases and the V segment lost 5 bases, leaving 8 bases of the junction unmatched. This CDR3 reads CASSPATGGGQPQHF. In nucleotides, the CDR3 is TGTGCCAGCAGCCCCGCTACAGGGGGCGGTCAGCCCCAGCATTTT.

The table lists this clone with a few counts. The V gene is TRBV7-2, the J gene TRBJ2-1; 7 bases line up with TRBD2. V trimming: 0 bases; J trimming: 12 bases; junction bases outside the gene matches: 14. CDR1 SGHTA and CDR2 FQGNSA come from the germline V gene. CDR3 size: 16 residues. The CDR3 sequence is CASSLAIAGAGRGQFF. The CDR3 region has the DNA TGTGCCAGCAGCTTAGCGATAGCGGGCGCAGGACGAGGGCAGTTCTTC.

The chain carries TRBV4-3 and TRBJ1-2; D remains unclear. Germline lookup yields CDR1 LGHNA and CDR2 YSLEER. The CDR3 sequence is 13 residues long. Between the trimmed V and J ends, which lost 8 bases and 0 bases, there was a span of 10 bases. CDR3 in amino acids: CASRDLTNYGYTF. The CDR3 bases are TGCGCCAGCCGGGATTTAACTAACTATGGCTACACCTTC.